The sequence of this TCR beta chain was determined in a study of metastatic and nonmetastatic thyroid tumors (dated by TCRdb to 2019 to 2021). Context from the whole study: The researchers compared repertoires between peripheral blood samples and tumor or nodule tissue samples from patients with malignant or benign thyroid disease.

Library construction relied on PCR. TCRdb records Illumina HiSeq 4000 as the sequencer. High-throughput sequencing was used to profile the CDR3 region of the TCR beta-chain in every patient. Regarding the original processing steps: The researchers built a classifier to tell apart papillary thyroid cancer patients with distant metastasis, based on CDR3 differences among clinicopathological groups. The Shannon index was used to assess repertoire diversity, and the Morisita-Horn index was used to assess tumor-blood repertoire similarity. TCRdb ran its own pipeline on the public reads, namely fastp trimming at Q25 and MiXCR clone calling, and kept in-frame beta chains. What appears here as the V and J calls and clone size reflects TCRdb's work, not the paper's. The sample table shows some 10,000 clones, and approximately 11% are seen once. Around 7.1% of the sample comes from the top ten. The CDR3 runs 14 residues from the cysteine to the phenylalanine. The kept DNA is CDR3 alone, 42 bases in frame from the first base. From the germline V gene (reference sequence), CDR1 is DFQATT and CDR2 is SNEGSKA. V is shortened by 6 bases, J by 12 bases, and the region joining them spans 23 bases.

This clone showed up many times. Its antigen is unknown. No quality values exist for individual bases; no much larger clone is one base distant. Here is what the overall study found, with its caveats: In both blood and tumor samples, malignant tumors were reported to have significantly higher TCR beta diversity than benign nodules.

None of the patients had been given any treatment before thyroid surgery. Using T-cell receptor beta sequencing, the researchers looked back retrospectively at clinical samples from patients, gathered between about 2012 and 2019. The sequence joins TRBV20-1 to TRBJ1-4; the D gene is perhaps TRBD1, from 6 matching bases. Sequencing was performed on tumor tissue. This clonotype was sampled from a female donor with papillary thyroid cancer or a benign thyroid nodule (not recorded which). Some clones in this sample may be carry-over from other donors' samples. At the DNA level, the sequence is TGCAGTGCCAACCCCTCTGTGGTGGGGGGCCAACTGTTTTTT. Its protein product is CSANPSVVGGQLFF.